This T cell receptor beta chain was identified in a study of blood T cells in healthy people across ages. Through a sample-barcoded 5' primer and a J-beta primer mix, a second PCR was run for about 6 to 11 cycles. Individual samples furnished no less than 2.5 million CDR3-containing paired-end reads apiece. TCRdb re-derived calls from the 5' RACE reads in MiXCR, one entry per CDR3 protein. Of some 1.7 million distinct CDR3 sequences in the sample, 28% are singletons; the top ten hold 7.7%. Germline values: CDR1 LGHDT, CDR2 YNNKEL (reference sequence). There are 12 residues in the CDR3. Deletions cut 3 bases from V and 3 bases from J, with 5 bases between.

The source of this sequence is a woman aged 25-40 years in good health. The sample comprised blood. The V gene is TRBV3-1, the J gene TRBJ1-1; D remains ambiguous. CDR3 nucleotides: TGTGCCAGCAGCCACGCGTACACTGAAGCTTTCTTT. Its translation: CASSHAYTEAFF.